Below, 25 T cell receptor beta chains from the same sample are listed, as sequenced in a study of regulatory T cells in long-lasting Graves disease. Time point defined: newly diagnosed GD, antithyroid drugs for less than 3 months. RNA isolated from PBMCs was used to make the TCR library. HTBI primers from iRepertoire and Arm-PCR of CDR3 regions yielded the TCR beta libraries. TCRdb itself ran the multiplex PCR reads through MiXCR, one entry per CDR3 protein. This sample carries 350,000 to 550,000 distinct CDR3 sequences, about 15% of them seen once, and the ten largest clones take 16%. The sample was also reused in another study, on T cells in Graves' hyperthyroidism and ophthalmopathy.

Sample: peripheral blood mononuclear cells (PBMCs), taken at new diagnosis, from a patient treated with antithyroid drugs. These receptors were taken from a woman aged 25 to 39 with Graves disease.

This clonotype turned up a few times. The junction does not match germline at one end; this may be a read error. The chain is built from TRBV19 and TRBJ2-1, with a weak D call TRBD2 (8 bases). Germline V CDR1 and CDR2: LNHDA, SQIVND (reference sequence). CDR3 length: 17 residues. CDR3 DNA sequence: TGTGCGAGTAGGGAAAGGGGGCTAGCGGGCCTTCACAATGAGCAGTTCTTC. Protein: CASRERGLAGLHNEQFF.

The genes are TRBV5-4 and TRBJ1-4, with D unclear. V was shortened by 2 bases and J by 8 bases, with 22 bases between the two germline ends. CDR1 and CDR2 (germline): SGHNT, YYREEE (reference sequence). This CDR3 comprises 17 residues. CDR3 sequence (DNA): TGTGCCAGCAGCTTAGCGACGGGCATAGGGTATGGCGAAAAACTGTTTTTT. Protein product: CASSLATGIGYGEKLFF.

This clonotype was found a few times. This CDR3 reads CASGTSGTSEQYF. The CDR3 DNA sequence: TGTGCCAGTGGTACTAGCGGGACAAGCGAGCAGTACTTC. The V gene is TRBV27, the J gene TRBJ2-7; 10 bases map to TRBD2. Germline V gene lookup returns CDR1 MNHEY and CDR2 SMNVEV (reference sequence). With V trimmed by 9 bases and J by 6 bases, 8 bases remained unmatched. This CDR3 has 13 amino acids.

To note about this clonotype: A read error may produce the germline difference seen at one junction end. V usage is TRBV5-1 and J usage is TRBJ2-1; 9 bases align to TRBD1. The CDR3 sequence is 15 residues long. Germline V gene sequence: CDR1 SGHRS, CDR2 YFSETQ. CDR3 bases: TGTGCCAGCAGCGTCTCGGACAGGGGAGACAATGAGCAGTTCTTC. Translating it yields CASSVSDRGDNEQFF. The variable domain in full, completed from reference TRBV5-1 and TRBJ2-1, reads KAGVTQTPRYLIKTRGQQVTLSCSPISGHRSVSWYQQTPGQGLQFLFEYFSETQRNKGNFPGRFSGRQFSNSRSEMNVSTLELGDSALYLCASSVSDRGDNEQFFGPGTRLTVL.

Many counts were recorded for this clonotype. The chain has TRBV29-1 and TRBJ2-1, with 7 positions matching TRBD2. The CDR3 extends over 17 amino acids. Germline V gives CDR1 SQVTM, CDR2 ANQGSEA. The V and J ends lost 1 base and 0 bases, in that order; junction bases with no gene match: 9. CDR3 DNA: TGCAGCGTTGAAGGACATAACGGGAGGAGCTCCTACAATGAGCAGTTCTTC. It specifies CSVEGHNGRSSYNEQFF.

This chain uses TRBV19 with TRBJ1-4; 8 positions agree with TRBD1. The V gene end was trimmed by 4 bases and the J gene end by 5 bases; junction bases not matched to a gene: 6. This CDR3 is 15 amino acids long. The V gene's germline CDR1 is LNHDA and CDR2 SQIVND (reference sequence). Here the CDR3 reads CASSTQGAPNEKLFF. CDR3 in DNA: TGTGCCAGTAGTACCCAGGGGGCACCGAATGAAAAACTGTTTTTT.

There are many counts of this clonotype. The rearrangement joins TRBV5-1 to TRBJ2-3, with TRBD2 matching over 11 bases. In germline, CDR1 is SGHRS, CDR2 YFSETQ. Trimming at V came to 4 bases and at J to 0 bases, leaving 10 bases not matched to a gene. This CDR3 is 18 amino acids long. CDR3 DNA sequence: TGCGCCAGCAGCACTAAGACTAGCGGGACGGCTAGCACAGATACGCAGTATTTT. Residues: CASSTKTSGTASTDTQYF.

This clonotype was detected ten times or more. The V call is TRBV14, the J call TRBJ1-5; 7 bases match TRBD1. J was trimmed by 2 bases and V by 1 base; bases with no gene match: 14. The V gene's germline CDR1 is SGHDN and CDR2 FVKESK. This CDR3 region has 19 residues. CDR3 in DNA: TGTGCCAGCAGCCAAGGGACAGGAGTTGGGTCTTTGCGCAATCAGCCCCAGCATTTT. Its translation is CASSQGTGVGSLRNQPQHF.

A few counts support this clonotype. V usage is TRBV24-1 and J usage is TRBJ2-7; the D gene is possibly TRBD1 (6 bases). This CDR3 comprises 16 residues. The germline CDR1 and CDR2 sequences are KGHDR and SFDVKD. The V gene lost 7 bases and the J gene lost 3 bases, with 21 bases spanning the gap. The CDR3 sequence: CATSSCSDRTIYEQYF. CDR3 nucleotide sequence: TGTGCCACCAGCTCCTGTAGTGACAGGACGATCTACGAGCAGTACTTC.

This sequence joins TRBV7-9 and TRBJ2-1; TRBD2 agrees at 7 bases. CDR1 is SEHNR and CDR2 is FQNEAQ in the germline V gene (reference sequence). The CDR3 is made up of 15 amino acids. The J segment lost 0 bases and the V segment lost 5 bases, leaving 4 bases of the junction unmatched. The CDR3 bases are TGTGCCAGCAGCACCGAGCGGGACTCCTACAATGAGCAGTTCTTC. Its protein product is CASSTERDSYNEQFF. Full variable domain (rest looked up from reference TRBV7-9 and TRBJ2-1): DTGVSQNPRHKITKRGQNVTFRCDPISEHNRLYWYRQTLGQGPEFLTYFQNEAQLEKSRLLSDRFSAERPKGSFSTLEIQRTEQGDSAMYLCASSTERDSYNEQFFGPGTRLTVL.

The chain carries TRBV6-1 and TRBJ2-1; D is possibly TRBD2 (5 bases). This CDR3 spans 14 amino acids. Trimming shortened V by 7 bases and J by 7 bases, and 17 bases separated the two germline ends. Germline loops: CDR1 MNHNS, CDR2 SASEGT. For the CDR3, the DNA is TGTGCCAGCACCGACCGGGGAGTTGAGAATGAGCAGTTCTTC. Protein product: CASTDRGVENEQFF.

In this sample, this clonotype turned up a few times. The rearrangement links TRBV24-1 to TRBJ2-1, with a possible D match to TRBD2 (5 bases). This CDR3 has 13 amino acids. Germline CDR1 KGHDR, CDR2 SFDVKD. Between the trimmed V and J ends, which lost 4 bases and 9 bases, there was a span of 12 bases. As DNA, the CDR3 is TGTGCCACCAGTGACCCGGGGAGACGTGAGCAGTTCTTC. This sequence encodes CATSDPGRREQFF.

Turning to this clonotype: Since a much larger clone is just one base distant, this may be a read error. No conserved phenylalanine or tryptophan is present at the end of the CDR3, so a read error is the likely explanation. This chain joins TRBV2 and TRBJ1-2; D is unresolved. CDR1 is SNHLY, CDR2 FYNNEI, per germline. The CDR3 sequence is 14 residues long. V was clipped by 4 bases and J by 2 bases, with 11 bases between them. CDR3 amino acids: CASSGRWPNYGYTS. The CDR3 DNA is TGTGCCAGCAGTGGCCGCTGGCCAAACTATGGCTACACCTCC.

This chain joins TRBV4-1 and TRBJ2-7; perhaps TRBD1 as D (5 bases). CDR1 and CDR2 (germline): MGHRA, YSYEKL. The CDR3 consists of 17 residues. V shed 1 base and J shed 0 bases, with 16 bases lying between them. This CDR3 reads CASSQVSLSQGSYEQYF. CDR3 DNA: TGCGCCAGCAGCCAAGTAAGCCTATCCCAGGGCTCCTACGAGCAGTACTTC.

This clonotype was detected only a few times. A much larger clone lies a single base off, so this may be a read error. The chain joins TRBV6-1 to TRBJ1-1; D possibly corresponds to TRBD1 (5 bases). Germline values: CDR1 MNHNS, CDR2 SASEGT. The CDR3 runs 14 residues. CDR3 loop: CVSSVAGTTIEAFF. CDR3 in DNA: TGTGTCAGCAGCGTGGCCGGGACGACTATTGAAGCTTTCTTT.

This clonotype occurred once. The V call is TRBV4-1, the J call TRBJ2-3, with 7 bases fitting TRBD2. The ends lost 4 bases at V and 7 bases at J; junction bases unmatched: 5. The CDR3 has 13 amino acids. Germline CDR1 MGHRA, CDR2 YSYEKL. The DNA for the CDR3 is TGCGCCAGCAGCCCGGGGGGAAGTTATACGCAGTATTTT. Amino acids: CASSPGGSYTQYF.

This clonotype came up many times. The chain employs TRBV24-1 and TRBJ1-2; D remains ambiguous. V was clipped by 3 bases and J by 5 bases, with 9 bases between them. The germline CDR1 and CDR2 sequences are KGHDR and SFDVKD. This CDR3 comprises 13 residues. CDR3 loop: CATSDPGFYGYTF. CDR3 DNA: TGTGCCACCAGTGATCCGGGATTTTATGGCTACACCTTC.

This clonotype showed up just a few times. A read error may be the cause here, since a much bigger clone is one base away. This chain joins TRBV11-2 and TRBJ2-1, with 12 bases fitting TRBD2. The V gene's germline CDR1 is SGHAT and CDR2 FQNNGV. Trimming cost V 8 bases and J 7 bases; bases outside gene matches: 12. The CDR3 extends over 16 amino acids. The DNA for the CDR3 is TGTGCCAGCGGCCCTACGACTAGCGGGAGTTCGAATGAGCAGTTCTTC. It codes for CASGPTTSGSSNEQFF.

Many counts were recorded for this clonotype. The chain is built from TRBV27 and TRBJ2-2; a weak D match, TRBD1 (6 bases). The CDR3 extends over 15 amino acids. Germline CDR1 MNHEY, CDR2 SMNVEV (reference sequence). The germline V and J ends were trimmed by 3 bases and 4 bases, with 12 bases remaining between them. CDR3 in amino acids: CASSFGQGSTGELFF. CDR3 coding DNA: TGTGCCAGCAGTTTTGGCCAGGGGAGCACCGGGGAGCTGTTTTTT.

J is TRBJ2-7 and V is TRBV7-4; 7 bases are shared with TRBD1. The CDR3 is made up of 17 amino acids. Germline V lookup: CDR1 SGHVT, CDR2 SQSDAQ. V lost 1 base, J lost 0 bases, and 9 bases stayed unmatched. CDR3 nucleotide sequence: TGTGCCAGCAGCTTAGAGGGGAAGGGGGCAAGCTCCTACGAGCAGTACTTC. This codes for CASSLEGKGASSYEQYF.

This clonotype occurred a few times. CDR3 protein: CASSTWIPGQRSRGAYEQYF. The DNA of the CDR3 is TGTGCCAGCAGTACGTGGATCCCGGGACAGAGATCTCGAGGAGCCTACGAGCAGTACTTC. This chain joins TRBV6-2 or TRBV6-3 and TRBJ2-7, with 7 bases lining up with TRBD1. CDR1 and CDR2 from the germline V gene are MNHEY and SVGEGT. J lost 2 bases, V lost 5 bases, and 24 bases had no gene match. CDR3 length equals 20 residues.

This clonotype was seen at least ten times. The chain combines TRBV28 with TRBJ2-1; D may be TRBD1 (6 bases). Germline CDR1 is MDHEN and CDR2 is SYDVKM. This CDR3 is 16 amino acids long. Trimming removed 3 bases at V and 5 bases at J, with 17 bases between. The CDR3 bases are TGTGCCAGCAGTTTCCCCCCGGGACACCTGGACAATGAGCAGTTCTTC. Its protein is CASSFPPGHLDNEQFF.

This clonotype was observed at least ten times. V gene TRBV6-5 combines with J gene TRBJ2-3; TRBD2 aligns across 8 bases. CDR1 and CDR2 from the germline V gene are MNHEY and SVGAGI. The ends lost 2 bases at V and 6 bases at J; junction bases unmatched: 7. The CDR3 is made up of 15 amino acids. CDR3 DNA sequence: TGTGCCAGCAGTTACCTTAGCGGGATGGTGGATACGCAGTATTTT. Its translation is CASSYLSGMVDTQYF.

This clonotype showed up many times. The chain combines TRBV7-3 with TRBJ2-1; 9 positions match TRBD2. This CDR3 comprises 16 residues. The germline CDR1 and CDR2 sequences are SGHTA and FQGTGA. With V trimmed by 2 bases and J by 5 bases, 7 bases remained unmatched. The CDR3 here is CASSLAGGFKNNEQFF. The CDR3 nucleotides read TGTGCCAGCAGCTTAGCGGGAGGGTTTAAAAACAATGAGCAGTTCTTC.

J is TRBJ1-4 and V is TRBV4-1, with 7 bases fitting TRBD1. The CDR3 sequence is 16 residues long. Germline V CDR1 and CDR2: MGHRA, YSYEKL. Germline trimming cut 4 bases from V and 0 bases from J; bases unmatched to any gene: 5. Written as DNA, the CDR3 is TGCGCCAGCAGCCGTCTGACAGGGCCAACTAATGAAAAACTGTTTTTT. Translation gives CASSRLTGPTNEKLFF.